This TCR beta chain emerged from a study of a mutant IDH1 vaccine in newly diagnosed glioma (dated by TCRdb to the early 2020s). Broadly, across the study: Eight vaccinations were administered to patients in weeks 1, 3, 5, 7, 11, 15, 19 and 23, corresponding to visits V03 through V10. Vaccination was initiated 4-6 weeks after radiotherapy alone, or concurrently with temozolomide cycles in the chemotherapy-containing groups. Of the 32 patients who were treated, around 62% were male and around 40% were female, and the mean age was roughly 40 years. Before enrollment, most patients had been given radiochemotherapy with temozolomide as standard therapy, while the rest had received either radiotherapy alone or temozolomide alone. Peripheral blood was drawn at six visits: V03 (baseline), V05, V07, V10, V12 and V13. Longitudinal TCRB deep sequencing was performed for around 23 treated patients wherever samples were available for exploratory analyses.

A remark on this clone: What this receptor recognizes is not known. Base quality data are lacking; no much larger clone is found one base away.

Study-wide findings and limitations: Availability determined which PBMC samples were chosen for TCRB deep sequencing. It was noted by the authors that analyses of patient blood samples could not be reproduced owing to sample limitations. Changes in the top peripheral T cell clonotypes picked up by TCRB sequencing did not appear to be linked to pseudoprogression. Immune responses induced by the vaccine were seen in around 93% of patients across multiple MHC alleles.

In light of the paper, this sample's time point label describes: week 11, during vaccination. Each vaccine dose, consisting of 300 ug of a 20-mer mutant IDH1 peptide in Montanide, was administered subcutaneously with topical imiquimod. All donors had newly diagnosed IDH1-mutant astrocytomas of WHO grade 3 or 4 that showed loss of nuclear ATRX. The samples were drawn from NOA16, a multicentre, single-arm, open-label phase I trial in Germany that tested a mutant IDH1 peptide vaccine in humans for the first time. Genomic DNA for TCRB sequencing was extracted from EDTA blood using the DNeasy Blood and Tissue Kit. Libraries came from the immunoSEQ multiplex PCR assay. Following the manufacturer's protocol, the hsTCRB Kit was used to amplify rearranged TCR beta chain sequences. Sequencing of TCRB libraries was carried out on an Illumina MiSeq. The paper's processing steps were these. The proprietary platform of the kit vendor was used for demultiplexing, trimming and gene mapping. TCRdb took this table from immuneACCESS and kept in-frame rearrangements with V and J called. Such tables lack part of the clones; where checked against another copy, unresolved V genes explain under half of the gap, and the rest is unexplained. D and trimming were read from the DNA, whereas the V and J calls and clone size are those reported in that table. A total of 95,000 to 120,000 clones appear in this sample, about nine tenths of them only once. The ten largest clones capture roughly 0.55% of the sample.

This specimen consisted of PBMCs, obtained from a glioma patient whose treatment included an IDH1 peptide vaccine. This TCR was sampled from a woman aged 45 to 65 with glioma.

The CDR3 is CASSQDGAGLSPLNTEAFF. The DNA sequence is as follows: TGCGCCAGCAGCCAAGATGGGGCGGGGTTGAGCCCACTTAACACTGAAGCTTTCTTT. This chain is built from TRBV4-1 and TRBJ1-1; a weak D assignment points to TRBD1 (5 bases agree). CDR1 is given as MGHRA and CDR2 as YSYEKL, both from the germline V gene. V loses 0 bases of germline sequence and J loses 2 bases, and the interval between the two ends is 22 bases. Taken from cysteine to phenylalanine, the CDR3 has 19 residues. The kept DNA is CDR3 alone, 57 bases in frame from the first base.